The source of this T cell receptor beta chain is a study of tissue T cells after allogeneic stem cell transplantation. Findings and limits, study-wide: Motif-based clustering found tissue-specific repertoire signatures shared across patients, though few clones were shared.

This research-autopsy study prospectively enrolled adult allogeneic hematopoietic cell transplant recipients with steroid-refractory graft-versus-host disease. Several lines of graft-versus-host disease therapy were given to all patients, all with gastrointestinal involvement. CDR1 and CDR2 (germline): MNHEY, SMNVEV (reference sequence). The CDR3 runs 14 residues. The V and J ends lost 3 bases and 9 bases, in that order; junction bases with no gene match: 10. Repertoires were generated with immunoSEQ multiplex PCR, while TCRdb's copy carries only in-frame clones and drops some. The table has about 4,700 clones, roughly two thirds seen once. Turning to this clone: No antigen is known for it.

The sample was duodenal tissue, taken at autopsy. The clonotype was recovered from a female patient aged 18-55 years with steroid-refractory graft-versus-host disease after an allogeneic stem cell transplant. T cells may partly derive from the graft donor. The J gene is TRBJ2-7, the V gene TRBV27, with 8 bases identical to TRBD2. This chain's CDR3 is CASSLRIAGSGQYF. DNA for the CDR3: TGTGCCAGCAGTTTGAGAATAGCGGGGAGCGGGCAGTACTTC.